This entry lists 27 T cell receptor beta chains sequenced from one sample in a study of cytomegalovirus exposure and HLA in healthy donors. The PCR contained 60 Vbeta and 13 Jbeta primers. The protocol was immunoSEQ multiplex PCR, while the TCRdb copy is restricted to in-frame clones and leaves out a portion. In the table there are around 130,000 clones, 84% of which are singletons. What was sequenced was PBMCs. All receptors derive from a young woman in good health and CMV-seropositive.

The V gene is TRBV10-3, the J gene TRBJ1-1, with D unclear. From germline, CDR1 is ENHRY and CDR2 SYGVKD. Trimming left V 3 bases short and J 0 bases short, with 11 bases between. CDR3 length: 15 residues. The CDR3 region is CAISDGASMNTEAFF. CDR3 coding DNA: TGTGCCATCAGTGACGGAGCCTCCATGAACACTGAAGCTTTCTTT.

The genes are TRBV5-4 and TRBJ2-2; possible D gene TRBD1, 6 bases. CDR1 is SGHNT and CDR2 is YYREEE in the germline V gene (reference sequence). V was shortened by 1 base and J by 3 bases, with 16 bases between the two germline ends. This CDR3 is 17 amino acids long. The CDR3 DNA reads TGTGCCAGCAGCTTGTTCGGATATTGGACAGACACCGGGGAGCTGTTTTTT. It yields the protein CASSLFGYWTDTGELFF.

V gene TRBV7-2 combines with J gene TRBJ2-1; tentatively, D is TRBD2 (6 bases). The CDR3 loop spans 15 amino acids. CDR1 and CDR2 from the germline V gene are SGHTA and FQGNSA. The ends were cut back, 5 bases at V and 9 bases at J, with 20 bases in the middle. DNA of the CDR3: TGTGCCAGCAGCACACCGGGACTGGGCAAGGGTGAGCAGTTCTTC. As protein: CASSTPGLGKGEQFF.

The rearrangement uses TRBV19 and TRBJ2-1, with TRBD2 identical over 10 bases. The V gene's germline CDR1 is LNHDA and CDR2 SQIVND (reference sequence). The V gene end was trimmed by 10 bases and the J gene end by 4 bases; junction bases not matched to a gene: 13. The CDR3 covers 16 residues. CDR3 in amino acids: CATMKRGGGTYNEQFF. CDR3 nucleotide sequence: TGTGCCACCATGAAGCGGGGGGGCGGTACGTACAATGAGCAGTTCTTC.

This clone has only one observation. V usage is TRBV11-2 and J usage is TRBJ2-1; possible D gene TRBD1, 6 bases. CDR3 length: 16 amino acids. Trimming cost V 4 bases and J 3 bases, with 16 bases left between them. Germline CDR1 SGHAT, CDR2 FQNNGV. CDR3 amino acids: CASSSSSGALYNEQFF. CDR3 coding DNA: TGTGCCAGCAGCTCATCCTCAGGGGCCCTCTACAATGAGCAGTTCTTC.

The J gene is TRBJ1-2, the V gene TRBV27; 10 positions match TRBD1. The CDR3 totals 15 residues. Germline V gene data show CDR1 as MNHEY and CDR2 as SMNVEV (reference sequence). Trimming cost V 6 bases and J 4 bases; bases outside gene matches: 8. In DNA form, the CDR3 reads TGTGCCAGCAGGGAAAGGACAGGGGGTTTCTATGGCTACACCTTC. Translated, it gives CASRERTGGFYGYTF.

V usage is TRBV2 and J usage is TRBJ2-5; no clear D. V dropped 6 bases and J dropped 5 bases, with 16 bases sitting between them. This CDR3 has 14 amino acids. Germline CDR1 is SNHLY and CDR2 is FYNNEI. The CDR3, as DNA: TGTGCCAGCAGCCTAGATCTGGGTGCGGAGACCCAGTACTTC. Amino acids: CASSLDLGAETQYF.

The chain couples TRBV6-6 to TRBJ2-1; D perhaps matches TRBD2 (5 bases). Trimming cost V 5 bases and J 4 bases, with 15 bases left between them. The CDR3 sequence is 15 residues long. Germline assignment: CDR1 MNHNY and CDR2 SVGAGI (reference sequence). This CDR3 reads CASSPAGGGYNEQFF. In DNA form, the CDR3 reads TGTGCCAGCAGTCCCGCCGGAGGCGGTTACAATGAGCAGTTCTTC.

The chain links TRBV6-1 to TRBJ2-3, with 11 bases matching TRBD1. The CDR3 is 17 amino acids. The junction had 6 bases not matched to a gene; V was cut back by 2 bases and J by 2 bases. Germline CDR1 and CDR2: MNHNS and SASEGT. The CDR3 DNA sequence: TGTGCCAGCAGTGAATTCGGGGGACAGGGGGTCACAGATACGCAGTATTTT. Its protein is CASSEFGGQGVTDTQYF.

The chain combines TRBV9 with TRBJ2-7; unclear D gene. The germline V and J ends were trimmed by 5 bases and 5 bases, with 8 bases remaining between them. Germline V gene data show CDR1 as SGDLS and CDR2 as YYNGEE. This CDR3 is built from 11 residues. CDR3 in amino acids: CASREPHEQYF. CDR3 DNA sequence: TGTGCCAGCAGGGAGCCCCACGAGCAGTACTTC.

This chain connects TRBV9 to TRBJ2-2; D gene unclear. V shed 4 bases and J shed 3 bases, with 10 bases lying between them. This CDR3 contains 14 residues. In germline, CDR1 is SGDLS, CDR2 YYNGEE. CDR3 in DNA: TGTGCCAGCAGCCCTCCGGCGGACACCGGGGAGCTGTTTTTT. Amino acid sequence: CASSPPADTGELFF.

The chain couples TRBV10-3 to TRBJ1-6; 8 bases align to TRBD1. The CDR3 extends over 16 amino acids. Germline-derived CDR1 and CDR2 are ENHRY and SYGVKD. The J segment lost 7 bases and the V segment lost 2 bases, leaving 7 bases of the junction unmatched. The CDR3 region has the DNA TGTGCCATCAGTGAGACCCAGGGGGCGGGCAATTCACCCCTCCACTTT. Its protein product is CAISETQGAGNSPLHF.

The DNA of the CDR3 is TGTGCCAGCAGACCACAAATAACAGGGGTCGACCTTGAAAAACTGTTTTTT. Translating gives CASRPQITGVDLEKLFF. The gene calls are TRBV7-8 and TRBJ1-4, with TRBD1 matching over 7 bases. CDR3 length equals 17 residues. The ends lost 6 bases at V and 7 bases at J; junction bases unmatched: 17. CDR1 is SGHVS, CDR2 FQNEAQ, per germline.

On this clone itself: This is likely a read error, given that the CDR3 carries no conserved phenylalanine or tryptophan at its end. The limits of the CDR3 on the DNA are not certain, so only TCRdb's listed CDR3 is given. The chain carries TRBV18 and TRBJ1-5. The CDR3 is made up of 11 amino acids, end residues included. Per the germline V gene, CDR1 is KGHSH and CDR2 is LQKENI. The chain's CDR3 is CASSQSIPRLL.

This rearrangement joins TRBV4-2 to TRBJ2-7, with 8 positions matching TRBD1. CDR1 is LGHNA and CDR2 is YNFKEQ in the germline V gene. After removal of 5 bases from V and 4 bases from J, the junction contained 7 bases not matched to a gene. This CDR3 has 14 residues. CDR3 in amino acids: CASSATGVAYEQYF. DNA for the CDR3: TGTGCCAGCAGCGCGACAGGGGTCGCGTACGAGCAGTACTTC.

In the case of this clone: Different DNA sequences within this sample yield the same CDR3. The chain has TRBV7-7 and TRBJ2-7; 7 nucleotides align to TRBD2. The CDR3 consists of 13 residues. Losses at the gene ends were 1 base for V and 4 bases for J; bases not matched to a gene: 1. Looked up from germline, CDR1 is SSHAT and CDR2 is FNYEAQ (reference sequence). This chain's CDR3 is CASSLGAGYEQYF. CDR3 sequence (DNA): TGTGCCAGCAGCTTAGGAGCGGGGTACGAGCAGTACTTC.

The chain combines TRBV7-3 with TRBJ1-2, with D maybe TRBD1 (5 bases). V shed 1 base and J shed 0 bases, with 9 bases lying between them. Germline V lookup: CDR1 SGHTA, CDR2 FQGTGA. The CDR3 has 15 residues. The CDR3 sequence is CASSLMGGANYGYTF. The CDR3 DNA reads TGTGCCAGCAGCTTAATGGGGGGAGCTAACTATGGCTACACCTTC.

This chain links TRBV5-1 with TRBJ2-7, with D perhaps TRBD1 (6 bases). The V gene lost 4 bases and the J gene lost 4 bases, with 15 bases spanning the gap. This CDR3 has 14 residues. Per germline, CDR1 SGHRS and CDR2 YFSETQ. The CDR3 sequence: CASSPGTSAYEQYF. As DNA, the CDR3 is TGCGCCAGCAGCCCCGGGACATCCGCATACGAGCAGTACTTC.

The CDR3 coding sequence is TGTGCCAGCAGCGTAGCTTACGGGGGCGGGGAGCTGTTTTTT. Amino acids: CASSVAYGGGELFF. J is TRBJ2-2 and V is TRBV9, with a tentative D call TRBD2 (6 bases). The CDR3 contains 14 residues. Per the germline V gene, CDR1 is SGDLS and CDR2 is YYNGEE. Trimming took off 0 bases at V and 7 bases at J, with 10 bases between the two ends.

V and J are TRBV25-1 and TRBJ2-7; 14 bases are a match to TRBD2. CDR1 and CDR2 (germline): MGHDK, SYGVNS. The CDR3 extends over 16 amino acids. The V and J ends lost 4 bases and 3 bases, in that order; junction bases with no gene match: 5. CDR3 nucleotides: TGTGCCAGCAGTGGGGGACTAGCGGGGGAGAACTACGAGCAGTACTTC. Protein: CASSGGLAGENYEQYF.

The chain has TRBV5-6 and TRBJ2-7, with 7 bases aligning to TRBD1. Germline V gene lookup returns CDR1 SGHDT and CDR2 YYEEEE. The length of the CDR3 is 14 residues. V lost 3 bases, J lost 5 bases, and 8 bases stayed unmatched. CDR3 region: CASSYRQGRNEQYF. The CDR3 DNA reads TGTGCCAGCAGCTACAGACAGGGAAGGAACGAGCAGTACTTC. Filled out from reference TRBV5-6 and TRBJ2-7, the complete variable domain reads DAGVTQSPTHLIKTRGQQVTLRCSPKSGHDTVSWYQQALGQGPQFIFQYYEEEERQRGNFPDRFSGHQFPNYSSELNVNALLLGDSALYLCASSYRQGRNEQYFGPGTRLTVT.

This clone was seen a handful of times. V is TRBV6-5 and J is TRBJ2-4, with TRBD1 matching 7 bases. CDR3 length: 16 amino acids. The ends lost 0 bases at V and 0 bases at J; junction bases unmatched: 2. The germline gives CDR1 MNHEY, CDR2 SVGAGI. The CDR3 nucleotides read TGTGCCAGCAGTTACTCGACAGGGATAGCCAAAAACATTCAGTACTTC. Its translation is CASSYSTGIAKNIQYF.

This clone counts as medium-sized. The chain employs TRBV10-3 and TRBJ1-2; 9 nucleotides line up with TRBD1. From germline, CDR1 is ENHRY and CDR2 SYGVKD. Unmatched junction bases numbered 5, after V lost 9 bases and J lost 3 bases. This CDR3 region has 13 residues. The CDR3 loop reads CAIGQGSDYGYTF. CDR3 DNA: TGTGCCATTGGACAGGGGTCGGACTATGGCTACACCTTC.

The chain carries TRBV9 and TRBJ2-3; 12 bases are shared with TRBD2. CDR3 length: 19 amino acids. The germline V gene has CDR1 SGDLS and CDR2 YYNGEE. Trimming removed 4 bases from V and 1 base from J; junction bases left unmatched: 13. The CDR3 sequence is CASSWLASGGVSGTDTQYF. DNA for the CDR3: TGTGCCAGCAGCTGGCTGGCTAGCGGGGGGGTCTCTGGCACAGATACGCAGTATTTT.

The chain recombines TRBV5-1 with TRBJ2-7; 11 bases are a match to TRBD1. The CDR3 is 15 amino acids. Per germline, CDR1 SGHRS and CDR2 YFSETQ. V lost 0 bases and J lost 5; bases outside the gene matches: 4. CDR3 region: CASSLEGQGAHEQYF. In nucleotides, the CDR3 is TGCGCCAGCAGCTTGGAAGGACAGGGGGCCCACGAGCAGTACTTC.

The rearrangement links TRBV7-3 to TRBJ2-5; TRBD2 matches at 10 bases. The DNA matches TRBJ2-7 better at its end, which makes the J call doubtful. Germline CDR1 SGHTA, CDR2 FQGTGA. This CDR3 spans 15 amino acids. The CDR3: CASSLASGGAYEQYF. The CDR3 bases are TGTGCCAGCAGCTTAGCCAGCGGGGGGGCTTACGAGCAGTACTTC.

The chain has TRBV9 and TRBJ1-1; no definite D call. CDR1 and CDR2 (germline): SGDLS, YYNGEE. The CDR3 consists of 12 residues. V was cut by 0 bases and J by 11 bases, with 11 bases left in between. CDR3 loop: CASSVEFGPAFF. DNA for the CDR3: TGTGCCAGCAGCGTAGAGTTTGGGCCCGCTTTCTTT. Full variable domain (remainder filled in from reference TRBV9 and TRBJ1-1): DSGVTQTPKHLITATGQRVTLRCSPRSGDLSVYWYQQSLDQGLQFLIQYYNGEERAKGNILERFSAQQFPDLHSELNLSSLELGDSALYFCASSVEFGPAFFGQGTRLTVV.